The sample holds a few counts of the clone carrying this T cell receptor beta chain. What it binds is not known. The germline CDR1 and CDR2 sequences are SGHDT and YYEEEE. The CDR3 is 15 amino acids. V lost 1 base to trimming and J lost 3 bases, with 13 bases between them. The data belong to a study of cytomegalovirus exposure and HLA in healthy donors. The study's findings and limits: It was likely that a cluster of highly shared sequence variants was a sequencing artifact. In a later analysis, HLA-C alleles had the fewest associated TCRs, DRB1 alleles the most.

The PCR contained 60 Vbeta and 13 Jbeta primers. Profiling relied on immunoSEQ multiplex PCR, and the TCRdb table lists in-frame clones only, not all of them. The sample has under 150,000 clones; 73% are singletons. The TCR sequence derives from a woman in her thirties or forties in good health and CMV-seronegative. This sequence joins TRBV5-6 and TRBJ1-1, with D unclear. Sequencing was done on a sample of PBMCs. In DNA form, the CDR3 reads TGTGCCAGCAGCTTGCTTTCCTTCGGGGACACTGAAGCTTTCTTT. Amino acids: CASSLLSFGDTEAFF.